The 2 T cell receptor beta chains listed next were all sequenced from one sample in a study of blood T cell repertoires in COVID-19. TCRdb's copy holds only in-frame clones and misses some; the assay was immunoSEQ multiplex PCR. Of 150,000 to 180,000 clones in the sample, approximately 83% were seen once. The sequencing input was peripheral blood. These receptors originate from a woman aged 55-70 years with COVID-19, enrolled during active disease.

The chain uses TRBV10-1 and TRBJ1-2; weak D call: TRBD1 (6 bases). The V gene's germline CDR1 is WNHNN and CDR2 SYGVQD (reference sequence). The CDR3 loop spans 13 amino acids. Trimming shortened V by 6 bases and J by 6 bases, and 14 bases separated the two germline ends. In nucleotides, the CDR3 is TGCGCCAGCAGCCCGGACAGAGTTCATGGCTACACCTTC. Translation: CASSPDRVHGYTF.

V usage is TRBV27 and J usage is TRBJ2-4, with 7 nucleotides matching TRBD1. V shed 10 bases, J shed 9 bases, and the junction held 9 bases outside the gene matches. The CDR3 has 12 residues. Germline V gene sequence: CDR1 MNHEY, CDR2 SMNVEV (reference sequence). CDR3 DNA: TGTGCCACCATCGACAGGGAGAGCATTCAGTACTTC. Protein: CATIDRESIQYF.